Each of the 8 T cell receptor beta chains below was sequenced from the same sample in a study of identical twins. TCRdb reanalysed the 5' RACE reads using MiXCR and keeps one entry per CDR3 protein. The sample carries 200,000 to 250,000 distinct CDR3 sequences, 6.5% to 8.5% recorded once. These data were also reused for a study on yellow fever vaccine responses in identical twins.

The sequenced sample consisted of memory (CD45RO+) T cells sorted from blood. These receptor sequences come from a woman in her late teens or twenties in good health.

The genes are TRBV29-1 and TRBJ2-3; D remains unclear. CDR3 length: 11 residues. The germline V gene has CDR1 SQVTM and CDR2 ANQGSEA. Between the trimmed V and J ends, which lost 4 bases and 2 bases, there was a span of 4 bases. CDR3 region: CSVGPTDTQYF. The CDR3 DNA reads TGCAGCGTTGGCCCCACAGATACGCAGTATTTT.

The rearrangement joins TRBV6-5 to TRBJ1-2, with D unclear. This CDR3 is built from 13 residues. V gave up 4 bases and J gave up 6 bases, with 12 bases separating them. Germline assignment: CDR1 MNHEY and CDR2 SVGAGI. The CDR3: CASSSEVLNGYTF. CDR3 in DNA: TGTGCCAGCAGTTCGGAGGTCCTGAATGGCTACACCTTC.

CDR3 in amino acids: CSARGRLAVGETQYF. In nucleotides, the CDR3 is TGCAGTGCTAGAGGTCGACTAGCAGTCGGAGAGACCCAGTACTTC. This chain joins TRBV20-1 and TRBJ2-5; 7 positions agree with TRBD2. Germline trimming cut 1 base from V and 4 bases from J; bases unmatched to any gene: 9. The CDR3 spans 15 residues. From germline, CDR1 is DFQATT and CDR2 SNEGSKA (reference sequence).

This clonotype was picked up many times. The chain recombines TRBV12-3 or TRBV12-4 with TRBJ2-7, with TRBD1 matching over 8 bases. J was trimmed by 6 bases and V by 6 bases; bases with no gene match: 13. The CDR3 loop spans 15 amino acids. The CDR3 reads CASSFRTGLYAEQYF. CDR3 DNA sequence: TGTGCCAGCAGCTTTCGGACAGGGTTGTATGCCGAGCAGTACTTC.

In its sample, this clonotype was seen many times. The genes are TRBV28 and TRBJ2-2, with 8 bases that match TRBD2. CDR1 is MDHEN and CDR2 is SYDVKM in the germline V gene. V shed 3 bases and J 1 base; nucleotides not matched to a gene: 4. The CDR3 covers 16 residues. CDR3 region: CASSFSTSGNTGELFF. The CDR3 DNA is TGTGCCAGCAGTTTTTCCACTAGCGGGAACACCGGGGAGCTGTTTTTT.

CDR3 sequence: CASSGKYEQYF. CDR3 in DNA: TGTGCCAGCAGTGGAAAGTACGAGCAGTACTTC. The chain links TRBV25-1 to TRBJ2-7; unclear D gene. The CDR3 is made up of 11 amino acids. Germline loops: CDR1 MGHDK, CDR2 SYGVNS. V lost 4 bases and J lost 4, with 5 bases in between.

The chain carries TRBV6-1 and TRBJ1-1; TRBD1 matches 7 bases. CDR1 and CDR2 (germline): MNHNS, SASEGT. Losses at the gene ends were 7 bases for V and 0 bases for J; bases not matched to a gene: 8. The CDR3 totals 15 residues. CDR3 loop: CASTPTTGVNTEAFF. The CDR3 coding sequence is TGTGCCAGCACACCGACCACAGGGGTGAACACTGAAGCTTTCTTT.

This clonotype was counted ten times or more. The chain combines TRBV24-1 with TRBJ2-5; 9 bases map to TRBD1. The CDR3 sequence is 13 residues long. V trimming: 9 bases; J trimming: 2 bases; junction bases outside the gene matches: 3. Germline V gene sequence: CDR1 KGHDR, CDR2 SFDVKD. The CDR3 here is CATGGTGQETQYF. DNA for the CDR3: TGTGCCACCGGAGGGACAGGGCAAGAGACCCAGTACTTC.